A selection of T cell receptor beta chains follows, all from one sample in a study of cytomegalovirus exposure and HLA in healthy donors. The assay was immunoSEQ multiplex PCR, and TCRdb's table has in-frame clones only and misses some. The sample has roughly 190,000 clones, roughly 80% seen once. Material for sequencing was PBMCs. The receptors originated from a female donor in good health and CMV-seronegative. CDR3s include the opening cysteine and the closing phenylalanine or tryptophan. A D gene is named only where the DNA matches it firmly. Rows give clone size only sometimes, using once, few, many, or a class for an expanded clone.

>TRBJ1-5|16|NA|TRBV28|NA
CASSPTTGIPNQPQHF
TGTGCCAGCAGCCCCACAACAGGAATTCCTAATCAGCCCCAGCATTTT
>TRBJ2-7|15|NA|TRBV5-4|NA
CASSDRRRSSYEQYF
TGTGCCAGCAGCGACAGACGGAGAAGCTCCTACGAGCAGTACTTC
>TRBJ1-3|12|NA|TRBV29-1|NA
CSVTDSRHTIYF
TGCAGCGTTACGGACTCTCGTCACACCATATATTTT
>TRBJ2-3|19|TRBD2|TRBV29-1|few
CSVSGQGLAGVRGSDTQYF
TGCAGCGTATCCGGTCAGGGACTAGCGGGAGTGAGAGGATCGGATACGCAGTATTTT
>TRBJ2-1|16|TRBD2|TRBV5-5|few
CASSFSNSGGTNEQFF
TGTGCCAGCAGCTTTTCAAATAGCGGGGGGACCAATGAGCAGTTCTTC
>TRBJ2-3|17|TRBD1|TRBV9|NA
CASSSGPGTGIVDTQYF
TGTGCCAGCAGCTCAGGACCCGGGACAGGGATCGTAGATACGCAGTATTTT
>TRBJ2-2|17|TRBD2|TRBV5-5|NA
CASSLAKREGRTGELFF
TGTGCCAGCAGCTTGGCCAAGCGGGAGGGCCGGACCGGGGAGCTGTTTTTT
>TRBJ2-3|15|NA|TRBV4-2|NA
CASSQEVSLTDTQYF
TGTGCCAGCAGCCAAGAGGTTAGCCTCACAGATACGCAGTATTTT
>TRBJ2-7|15|NA|TRBV6-6|NA
CASSLGHSSSYEQYF
TGTGCCAGCAGTTTGGGACATTCTAGCTCCTACGAGCAGTACTTC
>TRBJ1-3|16|NA|TRBV9|NA
CASSPRAPAQGNTIYF
TGTGCCAGCAGCCCCAGGGCCCCGGCTCAGGGAAACACCATATATTTT
>TRBJ1-2|14|TRBD1|TRBV6-5|NA
CASSYAPGGDGYTF
TGTGCCAGCAGTTACGCCCCAGGGGGCGATGGCTACACCTTC